What follows are 16 T cell receptor beta chains derived from one specimen sequenced in a study of long-term antiretroviral therapy in people with HIV. immunoSEQ v3.0 was run at survey level. Assay: immunoSEQ multiplex PCR; the TCRdb copy retains only in-frame clones and omits some. Here the sample spans 14,000 or so clones, 65% to 90% being singletons. The input for sequencing was unsorted PBMCs, taken 0.4 years after starting antiretroviral therapy. The source is a man younger than 45 with HIV.

This chain joins TRBV11-1 and TRBJ2-1, with TRBD2 matching 10 bases. V trimming: 1 base; J trimming: 4 bases; junction bases outside the gene matches: 10. This CDR3 is built from 18 residues. CDR1 is SGHAT and CDR2 is FQDESV in the germline V gene (reference sequence). CDR3 nucleotide sequence: TGTGCCAGCAGCTTAGTTCCGGCTAGCGGGGGCTATTACAATGAGCAGTTCTTC. Amino acids: CASSLVPASGGYYNEQFF.

The chain recombines TRBV2 with TRBJ1-1; TRBD1 matches at 8 bases. Trimming took 6 bases from V and 4 from J; bases not matched to a gene: 16. Germline V gene lookup returns CDR1 SNHLY and CDR2 FYNNEI. The CDR3 has 17 amino acids. CDR3 loop: CASSLGATGGVITEAFF. The CDR3 DNA follows: TGTGCCAGCAGCCTAGGAGCTACAGGGGGAGTAATCACTGAAGCTTTCTTT.

The chain joins TRBV7-2 to TRBJ2-5; D remains unclear. This CDR3 spans 13 amino acids. Between the trimmed V and J ends, which lost 4 bases and 3 bases, there was a span of 9 bases. Germline V CDR1 and CDR2: SGHTA, FQGNSA. CDR3 sequence (DNA): TGTGCCAGCAGCTCCCTACCAAAAGAGACCCAGTACTTC. Residues: CASSSLPKETQYF.

The rearrangement joins TRBV7-8 to TRBJ2-3; D not resolved. The CDR3 spans 15 residues. V was cut by 3 bases and J by 2 bases, with 12 bases left in between. Looked up from germline, CDR1 is SGHVS and CDR2 is FQNEAQ. In DNA, the CDR3 is TGTGCCAGCAGCTTTTCAGTCCCCCTCACAGATACGCAGTATTTT. It yields the protein CASSFSVPLTDTQYF. Full variable domain (remainder filled in from reference TRBV7-8 and TRBJ2-3): GAGVSQSPRYKVAKRGQDVALRCDPISGHVSLFWYQQALGQGPEFLTYFQNEAQLDKSGLPSDRFFAERPEGSVSTLKIQRTQQEDSAVYLCASSFSVPLTDTQYFGPGTRLTVL.

The V gene is TRBV12-2, the J gene TRBJ1-6; the table gives TRBD1 as D, unverified against the DNA. TRBV12-2 is a pseudogene. This CDR3 spans 22 amino acids. The CDR3 region has the DNA TGTGCAAGTCGCCTTTGGACCTTAAGGGACAGGGATCCCCACTCCTATAATTCACCCCTCCACTTT. Residues: CASRLWTLRDRDPHSYNSPLHF.

This clone was detected only once. The rearrangement links TRBV7-2 to TRBJ2-1, with 11 positions matching TRBD2. Looked up from germline, CDR1 is SGHTA and CDR2 is FQGNSA. This CDR3 spans 17 amino acids. Trimming cost V 5 bases and J 3 bases; bases outside gene matches: 9. The CDR3 DNA is TGTGCCAGCAGCGCTTTTCCGGGACTAGCGGTCTACAATGAGCAGTTCTTC. This codes for CASSAFPGLAVYNEQFF.

This chain connects TRBV19 to TRBJ1-5, with D perhaps matching TRBD1 (5 bases). The CDR3 runs to 12 residues. V lost 8 bases and J 3 bases, leaving 8 bases between the germline ends. CDR1 and CDR2 (germline): LNHDA, SQIVND (reference sequence). This CDR3 is CASGTSNQPQHF. Written as DNA, the CDR3 is TGTGCCAGTGGGACCTCCAATCAGCCCCAGCATTTT. Filled out from reference TRBV19 and TRBJ1-5, the complete variable domain reads DGGITQSPKYLFRKEGQNVTLSCEQNLNHDAMYWYRQDPGQGLRLIYYSQIVNDFQKGDIAEGYSVSREKKESFPLTVTSAQKNPTAFYLCASGTSNQPQHFGDGTRLSIL.

The chain links TRBV6-4 to TRBJ1-1; D perhaps matches TRBD1 (5 bases). The germline V gene encodes CDR1 MRHNA and CDR2 SNTAGT. V dropped 6 bases and J dropped 1 base, with 15 bases sitting between them. The CDR3 runs 15 residues. CDR3 DNA: TGTGCCAGCAGACCCGGGGACGGCGGGAACACTGAAGCTTTCTTT. Its protein is CASRPGDGGNTEAFF.

Notes on this clone: The sample has other DNA sequences that encode this CDR3 too. The chain links TRBV9 to TRBJ2-3, with TRBD2 matching 11 bases. The CDR3 length is 14 residues. The germline V gene has CDR1 SGDLS and CDR2 YYNGEE. Trimming removed 4 bases from V and 6 bases from J; junction bases left unmatched: 4. The chain's CDR3 is CASSYSGGVDTQYF. DNA of the CDR3: TGTGCCAGCAGCTATAGCGGGGGGGTTGATACGCAGTATTTT. Filled out from reference TRBV9 and TRBJ2-3, the complete variable domain reads DSGVTQTPKHLITATGQRVTLRCSPRSGDLSVYWYQQSLDQGLQFLIQYYNGEERAKGNILERFSAQQFPDLHSELNLSSLELGDSALYFCASSYSGGVDTQYFGPGTRLTVL.

V usage is TRBV5-6 and J usage is TRBJ1-2, with 9 positions matching TRBD1. Germline CDR1 and CDR2: SGHDT and YYEEEE. Losses at the gene ends were 4 bases for V and 7 bases for J; bases not matched to a gene: 11. The length of the CDR3 is 15 residues. As DNA, the CDR3 is TGTGCCAGCAGCCAAGTCGGACAGGGGAGGAGTGGCTACACCTTC. Translation gives CASSQVGQGRSGYTF.

This chain connects TRBV19 to TRBJ1-1; possible D gene TRBD1, 5 bases. The CDR3 spans 13 residues. Trimming took 1 base from V and 6 from J, leaving 9 bases between them. CDR1 is LNHDA and CDR2 is SQIVND in the germline V gene (reference sequence). The CDR3 reads CASSIVQGSEAFF. The CDR3 DNA is TGTGCCAGTAGTATAGTGCAGGGCTCTGAAGCTTTCTTT.

This chain connects TRBV4-1 to TRBJ1-2, with no clear D. This CDR3 comprises 16 residues. V lost 2 bases and J lost 0, with 13 bases in between. Germline CDR1 reads MGHRA; CDR2 reads YSYEKL. The CDR3 DNA sequence: TGCGCCAGCAGCCAAACGCAGGACCGAACTAACTATGGCTACACCTTC. It yields the protein CASSQTQDRTNYGYTF.

The chain is built from TRBV27 and TRBJ1-2; possibly TRBD1 for D (5 bases). Per the germline V gene, CDR1 is MNHEY and CDR2 is SMNVEV (reference sequence). CDR3 size: 15 residues. V lost 8 bases, J lost 5 bases, and 21 bases lay in between. CDR3 sequence: CASGPGTIGNYGYTF. The DNA of the CDR3 is TGTGCCAGCGGTCCCGGGACTATAGGGAATTATGGCTACACCTTC.

This clone was counted once. This chain uses TRBV11-2 with TRBJ1-4; D not certain. The germline V and J ends were trimmed by 3 bases and 8 bases, with 4 bases remaining between them. The CDR3 consists of 11 residues. CDR1 and CDR2 (germline): SGHAT, FQNNGV. CDR3: CASSLKEKLFF. CDR3 sequence (DNA): TGTGCCAGCAGCTTGAAGGAAAAACTGTTTTTT.

The sample holds a few counts of this clone. The gene calls are TRBV30 and TRBJ1-5; unclear D gene. V dropped 5 bases and J dropped 3 bases, with 20 bases sitting between them. The CDR3 sequence is 16 residues long. The germline CDR1 and CDR2 sequences are GTSNPN and SVGIG (reference sequence). The CDR3 sequence is CAWDAGSGFLNQPQHF. The CDR3 DNA sequence: TGTGCCTGGGACGCGGGGTCAGGATTTCTCAATCAGCCCCAGCATTTT.

The chain has TRBV5-5 and TRBJ1-1, with D possibly TRBD1 on 6 matching bases. Germline V lookup: CDR1 SGHKS, CDR2 YYEKEE (reference sequence). CDR3 size: 14 residues. Trimming removed 4 bases from V and 1 base from J, with 11 bases in between. The CDR3 here is CASSRATGNTEAFF. In DNA, the CDR3 is TGTGCCAGCAGCCGTGCGACAGGGAACACTGAAGCTTTCTTT.